This TCR beta chain comes out of a study of T cell repertoires in cytomegalovirus infection. About the study: CMV infection together with matching HLA type was indicated by public TCR beta signatures. General study points: Of the TCR beta families, the public ones yielded a cumulative frequency that identified carriers of CMV plus the relevant HLA.

This CDR3 contains 16 residues. Germline V gene lookup returns CDR1 SGHTA and CDR2 FQGNSA. Trimming pared 0 bases from V and 5 bases from J, leaving 16 bases between. This clonotype was recorded many times. Its antigen is not identified. Via MiXCR, TCRdb re-called the reads, giving one row per CDR3 protein. The sample shows roughly 860,000 distinct CDR3 sequences, about 31% of them seen only once. The sample here was cultured CD8+ T cells from PBMCs, taken from culture after CMV antigen stimulation. The receptor's source is a human donor in good health (CMV status not recorded). Some clones in this sample may be carry-over from other donors' samples. The rearrangement links TRBV7-2 to TRBJ1-2, with a possible D match to TRBD1 (5 bases). The CDR3 spells CASSLAEGPRAYGYTF. The CDR3 coding sequence is TGTGCCAGCAGCTTAGCGGAGGGGCCTAGGGCTTATGGCTACACCTTC. The variable domain in full, with the rest retrieved from reference TRBV7-2 and TRBJ1-2, is GAGVSQSPSNKVTEKGKDVELRCDPISGHTALYWYRQSLGQGLEFLIYFQGNSAPDKSGLPSDRFSAERTGGSVSTLTIQRTQQEDSAVYLCASSLAEGPRAYGYTFGSGTRLTVV.